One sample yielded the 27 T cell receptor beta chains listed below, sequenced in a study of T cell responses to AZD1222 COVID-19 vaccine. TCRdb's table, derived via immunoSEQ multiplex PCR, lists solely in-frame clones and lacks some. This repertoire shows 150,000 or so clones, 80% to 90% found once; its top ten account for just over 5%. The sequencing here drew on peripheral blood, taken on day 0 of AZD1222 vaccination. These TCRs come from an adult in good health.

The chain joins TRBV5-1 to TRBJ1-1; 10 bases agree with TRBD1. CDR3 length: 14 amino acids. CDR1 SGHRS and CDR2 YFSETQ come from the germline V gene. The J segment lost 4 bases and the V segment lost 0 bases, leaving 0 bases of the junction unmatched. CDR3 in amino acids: CASSLGTGGTEAFF. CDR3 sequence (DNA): TGCGCCAGCAGCTTGGGGACAGGGGGCACTGAAGCTTTCTTT.

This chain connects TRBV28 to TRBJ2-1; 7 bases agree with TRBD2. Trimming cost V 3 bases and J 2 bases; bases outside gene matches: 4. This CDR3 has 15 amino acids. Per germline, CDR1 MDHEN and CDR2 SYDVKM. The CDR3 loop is CASSFGAGAYNEQFF. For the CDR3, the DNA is TGTGCCAGCAGTTTCGGGGCGGGAGCCTACAATGAGCAGTTCTTC.

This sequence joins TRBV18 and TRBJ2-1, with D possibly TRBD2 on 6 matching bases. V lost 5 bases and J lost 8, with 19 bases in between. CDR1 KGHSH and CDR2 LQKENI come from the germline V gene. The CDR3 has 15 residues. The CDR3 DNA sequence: TGTGCCAGCTCATCCCCGGGACTTCGTTCCCATGAGCAGTTCTTC. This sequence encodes CASSSPGLRSHEQFF.

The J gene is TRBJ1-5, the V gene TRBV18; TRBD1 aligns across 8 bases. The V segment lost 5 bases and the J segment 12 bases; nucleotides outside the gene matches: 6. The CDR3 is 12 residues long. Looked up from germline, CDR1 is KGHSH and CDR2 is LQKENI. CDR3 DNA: TGTGCCAGCTCAGCCTCCGGGACAGGCCAGCATTTT. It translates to CASSASGTGQHF.

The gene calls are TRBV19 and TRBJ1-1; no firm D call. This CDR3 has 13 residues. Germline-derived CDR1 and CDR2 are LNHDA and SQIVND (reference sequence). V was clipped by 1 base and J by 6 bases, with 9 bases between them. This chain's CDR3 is CASSIVSMAEAFF. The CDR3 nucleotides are TGTGCCAGTAGTATAGTCTCCATGGCTGAAGCTTTCTTT.

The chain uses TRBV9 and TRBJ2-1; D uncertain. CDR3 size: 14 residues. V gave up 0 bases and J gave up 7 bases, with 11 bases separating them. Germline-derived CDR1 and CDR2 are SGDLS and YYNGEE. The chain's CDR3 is CASSVAPLTNEQFF. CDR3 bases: TGTGCCAGCAGCGTAGCCCCCCTCACTAATGAGCAGTTCTTC.

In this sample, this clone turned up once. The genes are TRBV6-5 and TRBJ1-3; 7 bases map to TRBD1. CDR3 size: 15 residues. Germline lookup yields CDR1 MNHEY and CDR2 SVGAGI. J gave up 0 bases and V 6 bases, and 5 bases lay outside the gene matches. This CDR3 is CASSLTGTSGNTIYF. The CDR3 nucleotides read TGTGCCAGCAGCCTGACAGGGACCTCTGGAAACACCATATATTTT.

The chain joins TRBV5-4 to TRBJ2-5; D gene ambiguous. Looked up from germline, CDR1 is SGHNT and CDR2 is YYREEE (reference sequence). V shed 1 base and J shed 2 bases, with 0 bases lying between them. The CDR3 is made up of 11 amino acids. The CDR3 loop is CASSLQETQYF. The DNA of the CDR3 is TGTGCCAGCAGCTTGCAAGAGACCCAGTACTTC.

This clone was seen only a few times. CDR3 nucleotide sequence: TGTGCCAGCAGTTACTTAGGGGGGAATAAGGATGGCTACACCTTC. Amino acid sequence: CASSYLGGNKDGYTF. The chain employs TRBV6-5 and TRBJ1-2; TRBD1 might be the D (6 bases). The CDR3 is 15 residues long. Trimming took 1 base from V and 6 from J, leaving 15 bases between them. CDR1 is MNHEY and CDR2 is SVGAGI in the germline V gene.

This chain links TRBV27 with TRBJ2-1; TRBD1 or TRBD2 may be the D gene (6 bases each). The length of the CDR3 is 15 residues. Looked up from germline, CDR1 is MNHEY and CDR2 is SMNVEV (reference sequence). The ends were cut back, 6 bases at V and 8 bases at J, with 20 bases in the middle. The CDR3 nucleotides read TGTGCCAGCAGCCCCAGGAGGGCAGGGGCCCATGAGCAGTTCTTC. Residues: CASSPRRAGAHEQFF.

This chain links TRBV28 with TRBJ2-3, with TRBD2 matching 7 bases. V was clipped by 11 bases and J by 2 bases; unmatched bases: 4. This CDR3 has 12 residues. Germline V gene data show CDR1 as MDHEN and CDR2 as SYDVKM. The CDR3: CALRGNTDTQYF. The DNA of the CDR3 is TGTGCCCTGCGGGGGAACACAGATACGCAGTATTTT.

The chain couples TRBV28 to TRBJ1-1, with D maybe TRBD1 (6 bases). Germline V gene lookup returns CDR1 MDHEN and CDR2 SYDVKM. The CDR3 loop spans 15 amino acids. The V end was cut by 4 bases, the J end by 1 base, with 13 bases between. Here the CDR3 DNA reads TGTGCCAGCAGTTCCCATACAGGGAGGAACACTGAAGCTTTCTTT. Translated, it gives CASSSHTGRNTEAFF.

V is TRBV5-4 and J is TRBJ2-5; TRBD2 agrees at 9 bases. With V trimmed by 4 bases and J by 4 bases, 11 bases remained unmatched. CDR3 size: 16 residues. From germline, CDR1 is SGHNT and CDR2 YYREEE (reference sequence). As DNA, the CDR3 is TGTGCCAGCAGCCTTTTAAGCGGGAGGACGGGAGAGACCCAGTACTTC. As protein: CASSLLSGRTGETQYF. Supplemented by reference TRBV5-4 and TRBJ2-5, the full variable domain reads ETGVTQSPTHLIKTRGQQVTLRCSSQSGHNTVSWYQQALGQGPQFIFQYYREEENGRGNFPPRFSGLQFPNYSSELNVNALELDDSALYLCASSLLSGRTGETQYFGPGTRLLVL.

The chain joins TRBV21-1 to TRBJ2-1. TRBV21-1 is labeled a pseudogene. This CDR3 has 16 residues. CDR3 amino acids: CASSKGVDTSYNEQFF. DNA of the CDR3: TGTGCCAGCAGCAAAGGTGTCGATACCTCCTACAATGAGCAGTTCTTC.

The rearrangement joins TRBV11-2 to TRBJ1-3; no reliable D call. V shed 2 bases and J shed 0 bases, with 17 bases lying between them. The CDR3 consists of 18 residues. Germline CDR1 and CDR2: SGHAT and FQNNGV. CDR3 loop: CASSLSEGRELSGNTIYF. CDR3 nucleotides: TGTGCCAGCAGCTTATCGGAGGGTAGGGAACTCTCTGGAAACACCATATATTTT.

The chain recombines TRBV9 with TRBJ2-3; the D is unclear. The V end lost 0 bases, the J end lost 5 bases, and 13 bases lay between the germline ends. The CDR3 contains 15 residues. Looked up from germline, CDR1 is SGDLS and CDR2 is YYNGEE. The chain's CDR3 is CASSVEQTRIDTQYF. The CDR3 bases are TGTGCCAGCAGCGTAGAACAAACTCGAATAGATACGCAGTATTTT.

The CDR3 bases are TGCAGTGCTGGACCCTCTGGCTACACCTTC. Translation: CSAGPSGYTF. The rearrangement uses TRBV20-1 and TRBJ1-2; D is ambiguous. V lost 5 bases and J lost 7, with 8 bases in between. Germline loops: CDR1 DFQATT, CDR2 SNEGSKA (reference sequence). The CDR3 contains 10 residues.

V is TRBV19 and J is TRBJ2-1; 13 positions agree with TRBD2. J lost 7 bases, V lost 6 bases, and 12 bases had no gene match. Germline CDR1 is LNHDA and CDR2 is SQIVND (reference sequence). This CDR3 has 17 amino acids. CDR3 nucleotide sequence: TGTGCCAGTAGACCCGTAGCGGGACTAGCGGGACTTAATGAGCAGTTCTTC. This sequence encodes CASRPVAGLAGLNEQFF.

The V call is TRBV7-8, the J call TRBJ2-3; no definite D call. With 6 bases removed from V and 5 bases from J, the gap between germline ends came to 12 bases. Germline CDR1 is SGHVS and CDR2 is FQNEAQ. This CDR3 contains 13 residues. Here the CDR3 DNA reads TGTGCCAGCAGTCCTGGGCCCAGAGATACGCAGTATTTT. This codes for CASSPGPRDTQYF.

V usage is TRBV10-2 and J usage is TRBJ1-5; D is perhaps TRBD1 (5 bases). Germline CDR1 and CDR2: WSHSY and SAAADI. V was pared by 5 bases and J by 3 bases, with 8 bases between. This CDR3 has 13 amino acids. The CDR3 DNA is TGCGCCAGCAGTCGACAGCCCAATCAGCCCCAGCATTTT. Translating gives CASSRQPNQPQHF.

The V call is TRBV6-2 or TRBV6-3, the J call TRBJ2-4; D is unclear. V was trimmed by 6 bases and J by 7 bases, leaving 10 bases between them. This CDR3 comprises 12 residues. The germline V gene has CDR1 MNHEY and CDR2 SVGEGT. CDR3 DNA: TGTGCCAGCAGCCCGATATCTAACATTCAGTACTTC. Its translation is CASSPISNIQYF.

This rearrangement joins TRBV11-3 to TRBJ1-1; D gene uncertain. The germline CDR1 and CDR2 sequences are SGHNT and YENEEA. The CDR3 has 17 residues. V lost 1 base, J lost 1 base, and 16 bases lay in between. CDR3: CASSLGLSGNRNTEAFF. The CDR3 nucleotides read TGTGCCAGCAGCTTAGGCCTTTCGGGAAACAGGAACACTGAAGCTTTCTTT.

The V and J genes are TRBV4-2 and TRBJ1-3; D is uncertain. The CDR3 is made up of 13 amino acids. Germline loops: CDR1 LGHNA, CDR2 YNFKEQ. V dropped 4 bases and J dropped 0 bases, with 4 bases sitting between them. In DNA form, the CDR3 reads TGTGCCAGCAGCCTCTACTCTGGAAACACCATATATTTT. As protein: CASSLYSGNTIYF.

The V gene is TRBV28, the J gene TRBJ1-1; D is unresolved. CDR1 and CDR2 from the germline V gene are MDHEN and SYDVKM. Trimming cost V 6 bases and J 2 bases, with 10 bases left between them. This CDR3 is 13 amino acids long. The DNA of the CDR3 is TGTGCCAGCAGGACCCAAAGCAACACTGAAGCTTTCTTT. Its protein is CASRTQSNTEAFF.

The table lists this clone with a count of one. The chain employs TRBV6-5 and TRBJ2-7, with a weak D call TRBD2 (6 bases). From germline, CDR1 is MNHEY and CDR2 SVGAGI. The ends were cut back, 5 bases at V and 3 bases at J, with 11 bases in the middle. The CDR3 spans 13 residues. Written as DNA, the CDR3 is TGTGCCAGCAGTAGGGACTTACACTACGAGCAGTACTTC. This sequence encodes CASSRDLHYEQYF.

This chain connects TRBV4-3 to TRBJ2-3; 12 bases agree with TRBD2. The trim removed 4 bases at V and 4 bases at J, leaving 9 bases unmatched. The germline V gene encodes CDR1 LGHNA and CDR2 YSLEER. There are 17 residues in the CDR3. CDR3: CASSPTSGRIPPDTQYF. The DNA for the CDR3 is TGCGCCAGCAGCCCGACTAGCGGGAGAATCCCACCAGATACGCAGTATTTT.

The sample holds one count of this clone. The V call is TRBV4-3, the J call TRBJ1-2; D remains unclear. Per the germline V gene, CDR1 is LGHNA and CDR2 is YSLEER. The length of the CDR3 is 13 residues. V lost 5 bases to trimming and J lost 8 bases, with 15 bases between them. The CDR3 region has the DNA TGCGCCAGCAGCATAGGGAATACGGGGGGCTACACCTTC. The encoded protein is CASSIGNTGGYTF.